These 13 T cell receptor beta chains share one sample of origin, sequenced in a study of cytomegalovirus exposure and HLA in healthy donors. A multiplex PCR was run with 60 Vbeta primers and 13 Jbeta primers. The protocol was immunoSEQ multiplex PCR, while the TCRdb copy is restricted to in-frame clones and leaves out a portion. The repertoire has over 40,000 clones, roughly 87% of them found once; the top ten carry roughly 8%. The material sequenced was PBMCs. The receptors derive from a middle-aged woman in good health and CMV-seropositive.

A word on this clone: An end of the junction differs from the germline gene, which may be a read error. The chain employs TRBV7-9 and TRBJ2-3, with 10 bases identical to TRBD2. This CDR3 has 16 residues. Germline lookup yields CDR1 SEHNR and CDR2 FQNEAQ (reference sequence). Here the CDR3 reads CSSSLSPSGGGATQYF. CDR3 sequence (DNA): TGTTCCAGCAGCTTATCCCCTAGCGGGGGTGGGGCTACGCAGTATTTT.

The chain links TRBV25-1 to TRBJ2-5, with 9 bases lining up with TRBD1. V lost 3 bases and J lost 3; bases outside the gene matches: 5. The CDR3 is 15 residues long. Germline lookup yields CDR1 MGHDK and CDR2 SYGVNS. The CDR3 spells CASSEGTGWEETQYF. The CDR3 nucleotides are TGTGCCAGCAGTGAGGGGACAGGGTGGGAAGAGACCCAGTACTTC. The full variable domain, completed using reference TRBV25-1 and TRBJ2-5, is EADIYQTPRYLVIGTGKKITLECSQTMGHDKMYWYQQDPGMELHLIHYSYGVNSTEKGDLSSESTVSRIRTEHFPLTLESARPSHTSQYLCASSEGTGWEETQYFGPGTRLLVL.

The chain has TRBV5-8 and TRBJ2-6; D remains ambiguous. The CDR3 loop spans 18 amino acids. Germline V gene data show CDR1 as SGHTS and CDR2 as YDEGEE. V lost 3 bases and J lost 0, with 16 bases in between. The CDR3 here is CASSSPPYRGSGANVLTF. The DNA for the CDR3 is TGTGCCAGCAGCTCCCCCCCCTACCGAGGCTCTGGGGCCAACGTCCTGACTTTC.

CDR3 in DNA: TGTGCCAGCAGTCCCAGTATGGGACAGGTCACCTACGAGCAGTACTTC. Translation gives CASSPSMGQVTYEQYF. The V call is TRBV28, the J call TRBJ2-5, with 8 bases aligning to TRBD1. The J call is uncertain, as TRBJ2-7 better fits the DNA end. This CDR3 has 16 amino acids. In germline, CDR1 is MDHEN, CDR2 SYDVKM.

V gene TRBV14 combines with J gene TRBJ2-7; weak D call: TRBD2 (5 bases). The V gene lost 1 base and the J gene lost 10 bases, with 11 bases spanning the gap. CDR3 size: 12 residues. Germline CDR1 SGHDN, CDR2 FVKESK. The CDR3 DNA follows: TGTGCCAGCAGCCAAGGGAGCCGGACTCAGTACTTC. It codes for CASSQGSRTQYF.

The V gene is TRBV5-1, the J gene TRBJ2-5, with 7 bases that match TRBD2. There are 14 residues in the CDR3. After removal of 3 bases from V and 6 bases from J, the junction contained 8 bases not matched to a gene. The germline CDR1 and CDR2 sequences are SGHRS and YFSETQ. CDR3 coding DNA: TGCGCCAGCAGCTCCAGCGGGGCAGGAAAGACCCAGTACTTC. Translated, it gives CASSSSGAGKTQYF. Based on the CDR3 plus reference TRBV5-1 and TRBJ2-5, the full variable domain is KAGVTQTPRYLIKTRGQQVTLSCSPISGHRSVSWYQQTPGQGLQFLFEYFSETQRNKGNFPGRFSGRQFSNSRSEMNVSTLELGDSALYLCASSSSGAGKTQYFGPGTRLLVL.

The J gene is TRBJ2-1, the V gene TRBV5-4; TRBD2 aligns across 13 bases. The junction had 5 bases not matched to a gene; V was cut back by 7 bases and J by 4 bases. The CDR3 covers 15 residues. Germline-derived CDR1 and CDR2 are SGHNT and YYREEE (reference sequence). CDR3 loop: CASHPTSGRYNEQFF. CDR3 DNA: TGTGCCAGCCATCCGACTAGCGGGAGGTACAATGAGCAGTTCTTC.

This chain connects TRBV19 to TRBJ1-1; possible D gene TRBD1, 6 bases. CDR1 is LNHDA, CDR2 SQIVND, per germline (reference sequence). The CDR3 has 16 residues. Deletions cut 6 bases from V and 0 bases from J, with 17 bases between. The CDR3 loop reads CASRGGAKTMNTEAFF. CDR3 bases: TGTGCCAGTAGGGGGGGGGCTAAAACCATGAACACTGAAGCTTTCTTT.

The V gene is TRBV5-1, the J gene TRBJ1-4; 7 bases agree with TRBD1. V shed 0 bases and J 7 bases; nucleotides not matched to a gene: 6. This CDR3 region has 15 residues. Germline V lookup: CDR1 SGHRS, CDR2 YFSETQ. The CDR3 DNA reads as TGCGCCAGCAGCTTGGAGTGGACAGGAAGTGAAAAACTGTTTTTT. This sequence encodes CASSLEWTGSEKLFF.

The chain carries TRBV19 and TRBJ2-7, with a tentative D call TRBD1 (5 bases). Germline lookup yields CDR1 LNHDA and CDR2 SQIVND (reference sequence). CDR3 size: 14 residues. Trimming removed 6 bases from V and 5 bases from J, with 17 bases in between. CDR3 sequence reads: CASSPGAAVNEQYF. Written as DNA, the CDR3 is TGTGCCAGTAGCCCTGGGGCGGCCGTTAACGAGCAGTACTTC. Combining the CDR3 with reference TRBV19 and TRBJ2-7 gives the whole variable domain DGGITQSPKYLFRKEGQNVTLSCEQNLNHDAMYWYRQDPGQGLRLIYYSQIVNDFQKGDIAEGYSVSREKKESFPLTVTSAQKNPTAFYLCASSPGAAVNEQYFGPGTRLTVT.

On this clone itself: Only one base separates this from a far larger clonotype, so it likely reflects a read error. The J gene is TRBJ2-7, the V gene TRBV10-3, with a possible D match to TRBD2 (5 bases). The CDR3 loop spans 13 amino acids. The V gene's germline CDR1 is ENHRY and CDR2 SYGVKD. With 5 bases removed from V and 3 bases from J, the gap between germline ends came to 11 bases. The CDR3 loop reads CAISRGGGYEQYF. The CDR3 DNA sequence: TGTGCCATCAGTCGCGGCGGAGGCTACGAGCAGTACTTC.

The J gene is TRBJ1-1, the V gene TRBV27, with TRBD1 as a possible D gene (5 bases). CDR1 MNHEY and CDR2 SMNVEV come from the germline V gene (reference sequence). Trimming took 2 bases from V and 0 from J, leaving 7 bases between them. CDR3 length: 14 residues. CDR3 DNA: TGTGCCAGCAGTTTAGACAGTTTGAACACTGAAGCTTTCTTT. This gives the protein CASSLDSLNTEAFF.

This clone was detected only a few times. The gene calls are TRBV6-5 and TRBJ1-1, with TRBD1 identical over 7 bases. Germline values: CDR1 MNHEY, CDR2 SVGAGI. Trimming at V came to 4 bases and at J to 1 base, leaving 3 bases not matched to a gene. The CDR3 consists of 14 residues. CDR3 sequence: CASSFNRGNTEAFF. In DNA, the CDR3 is TGTGCCAGCAGTTTCAACAGGGGGAACACTGAAGCTTTCTTT.